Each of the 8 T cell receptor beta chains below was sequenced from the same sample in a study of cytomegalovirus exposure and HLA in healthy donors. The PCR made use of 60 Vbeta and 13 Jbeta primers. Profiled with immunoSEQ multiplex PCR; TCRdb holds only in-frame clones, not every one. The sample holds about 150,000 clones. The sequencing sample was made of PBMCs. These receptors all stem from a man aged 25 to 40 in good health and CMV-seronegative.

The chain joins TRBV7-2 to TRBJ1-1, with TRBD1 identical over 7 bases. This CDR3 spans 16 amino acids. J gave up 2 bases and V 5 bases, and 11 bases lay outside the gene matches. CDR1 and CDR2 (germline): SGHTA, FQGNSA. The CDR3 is CASSPRTGRLNTEAFF. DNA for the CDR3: TGTGCCAGCAGCCCTAGGACAGGTAGACTTAACACTGAAGCTTTCTTT.

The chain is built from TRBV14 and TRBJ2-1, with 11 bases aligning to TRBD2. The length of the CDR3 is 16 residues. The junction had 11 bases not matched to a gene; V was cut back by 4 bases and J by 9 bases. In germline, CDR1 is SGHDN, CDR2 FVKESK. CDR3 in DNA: TGTGCCAGCAGCCCATTAACTAGCGGGAGTGCGATTGAGCAGTTCTTC. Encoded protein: CASSPLTSGSAIEQFF.

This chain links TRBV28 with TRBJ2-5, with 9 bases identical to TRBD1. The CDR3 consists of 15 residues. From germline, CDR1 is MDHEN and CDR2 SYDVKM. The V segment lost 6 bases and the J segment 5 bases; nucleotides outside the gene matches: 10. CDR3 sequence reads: CASSPYRGPGETQYF. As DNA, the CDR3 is TGTGCCAGCAGCCCCTACAGGGGGCCTGGGGAGACCCAGTACTTC.

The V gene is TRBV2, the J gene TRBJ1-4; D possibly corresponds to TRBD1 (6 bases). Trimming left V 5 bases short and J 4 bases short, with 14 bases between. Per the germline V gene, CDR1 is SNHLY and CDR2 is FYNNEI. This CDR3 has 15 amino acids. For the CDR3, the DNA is TGTGCCAGCAGTTTACAGGGCCCCCTTAATGAAAAACTGTTTTTT. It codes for CASSLQGPLNEKLFF.

The CDR3 spells CASAPGTPLQETQYF. CDR3 nucleotide sequence: TGTGCCAGCGCCCCCGGGACTCCACTTCAAGAGACCCAGTACTTC. V gene TRBV9 combines with J gene TRBJ2-5; D is possibly TRBD2 (6 bases). Trimming took off 7 bases at V and 2 bases at J, with 18 bases between the two ends. This CDR3 spans 15 amino acids. Looked up from germline, CDR1 is SGDLS and CDR2 is YYNGEE. Looking up the rest from reference TRBV9 and TRBJ2-5 gives the full variable domain: DSGVTQTPKHLITATGQRVTLRCSPRSGDLSVYWYQQSLDQGLQFLIQYYNGEERAKGNILERFSAQQFPDLHSELNLSSLELGDSALYFCASAPGTPLQETQYFGPGTRLLVL.

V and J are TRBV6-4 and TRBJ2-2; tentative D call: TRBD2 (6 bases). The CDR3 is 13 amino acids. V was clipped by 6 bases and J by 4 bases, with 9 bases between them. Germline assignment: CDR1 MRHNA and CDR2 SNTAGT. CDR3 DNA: TGTGCCAGCAGCGTTAGCGGCACCGGGGAGCTGTTTTTT. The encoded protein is CASSVSGTGELFF.

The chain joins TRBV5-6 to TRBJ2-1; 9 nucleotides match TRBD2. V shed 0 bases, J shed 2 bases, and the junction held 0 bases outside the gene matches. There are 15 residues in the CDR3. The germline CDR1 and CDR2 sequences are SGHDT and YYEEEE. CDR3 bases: TGTGCCAGCAGCTTGGGACTAGCGGCCTACAATGAGCAGTTCTTC. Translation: CASSLGLAAYNEQFF.

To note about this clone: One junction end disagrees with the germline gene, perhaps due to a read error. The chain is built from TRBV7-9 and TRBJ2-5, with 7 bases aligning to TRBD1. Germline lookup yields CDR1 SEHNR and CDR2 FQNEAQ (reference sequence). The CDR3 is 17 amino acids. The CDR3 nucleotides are TGTGCCAGCAGCTTAGAATACGAGACAGGGAGAAAAGAGGCCCAGTACTTC. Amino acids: CASSLEYETGRKEAQYF. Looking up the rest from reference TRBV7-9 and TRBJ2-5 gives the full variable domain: DTGVSQNPRHKITKRGQNVTFRCDPISEHNRLYWYRQTLGQGPEFLTYFQNEAQLEKSRLLSDRFSAERPKGSFSTLEIQRTEQGDSAMYLCASSLEYETGRKEAQYFGPGTRLLVL.